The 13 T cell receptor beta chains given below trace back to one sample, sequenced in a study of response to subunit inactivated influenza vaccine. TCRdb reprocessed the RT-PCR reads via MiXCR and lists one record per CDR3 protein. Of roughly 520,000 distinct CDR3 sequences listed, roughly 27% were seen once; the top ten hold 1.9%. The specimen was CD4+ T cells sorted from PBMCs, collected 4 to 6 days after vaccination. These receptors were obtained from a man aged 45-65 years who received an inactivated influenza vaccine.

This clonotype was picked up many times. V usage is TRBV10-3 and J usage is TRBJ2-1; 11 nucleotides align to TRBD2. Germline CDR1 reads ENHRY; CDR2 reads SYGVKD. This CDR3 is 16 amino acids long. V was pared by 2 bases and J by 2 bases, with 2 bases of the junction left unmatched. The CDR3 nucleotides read TGTGCCATCAGTGAGGTGACTAGCGGGACCTACAATGAGCAGTTCTTC. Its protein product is CAISEVTSGTYNEQFF.

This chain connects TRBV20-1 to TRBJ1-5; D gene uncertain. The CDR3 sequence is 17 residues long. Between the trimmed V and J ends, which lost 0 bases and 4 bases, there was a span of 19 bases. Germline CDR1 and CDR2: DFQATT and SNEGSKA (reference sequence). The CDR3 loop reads CSARDLGNLSPNQPQHF. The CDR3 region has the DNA TGCAGTGCTAGAGATCTTGGTAATCTGTCCCCGAATCAGCCCCAGCATTTT.

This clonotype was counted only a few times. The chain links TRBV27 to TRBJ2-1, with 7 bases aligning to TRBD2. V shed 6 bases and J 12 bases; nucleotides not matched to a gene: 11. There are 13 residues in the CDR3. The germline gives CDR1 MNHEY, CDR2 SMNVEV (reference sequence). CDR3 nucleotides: TGTGCCAGCAGCTCCACAGGAGCGGGGTGGCAGTTCTTC. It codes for CASSSTGAGWQFF.

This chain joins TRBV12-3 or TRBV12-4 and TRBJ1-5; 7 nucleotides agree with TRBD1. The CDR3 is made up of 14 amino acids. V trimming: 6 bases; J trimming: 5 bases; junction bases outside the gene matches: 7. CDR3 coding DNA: TGTGCCAGCAGATTCTCAGGGGGTTATCAGCCCCAGCATTTT. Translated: CASRFSGGYQPQHF.

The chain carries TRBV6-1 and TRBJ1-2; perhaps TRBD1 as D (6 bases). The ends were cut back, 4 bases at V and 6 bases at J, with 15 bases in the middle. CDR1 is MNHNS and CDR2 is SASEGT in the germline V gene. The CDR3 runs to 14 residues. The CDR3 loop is CASSVGQRSDGYTF. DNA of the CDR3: TGTGCCAGCAGTGTAGGACAGCGGAGTGATGGCTACACCTTC.

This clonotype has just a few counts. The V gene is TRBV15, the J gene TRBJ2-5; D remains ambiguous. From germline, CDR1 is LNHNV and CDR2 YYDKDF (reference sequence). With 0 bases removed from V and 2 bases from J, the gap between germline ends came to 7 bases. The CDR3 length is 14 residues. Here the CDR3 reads CATSRDLIQETQYF. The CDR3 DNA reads TGTGCCACCAGCAGAGATCTAATACAAGAGACCCAGTACTTC.

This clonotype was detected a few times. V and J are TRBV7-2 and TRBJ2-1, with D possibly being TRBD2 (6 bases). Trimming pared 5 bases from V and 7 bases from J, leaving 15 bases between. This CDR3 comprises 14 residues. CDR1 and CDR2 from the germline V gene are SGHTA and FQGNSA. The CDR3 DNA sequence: TGTGCCAGCAGCCCCCGTCCGGACTATAATGAGCAGTTCTTC. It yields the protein CASSPRPDYNEQFF. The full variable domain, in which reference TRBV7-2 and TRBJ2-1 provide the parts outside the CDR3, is GAGVSQSPSNKVTEKGKDVELRCDPISGHTALYWYRQSLGQGLEFLIYFQGNSAPDKSGLPSDRFSAERTGGSVSTLTIQRTQQEDSAVYLCASSPRPDYNEQFFGPGTRLTVL.

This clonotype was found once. The CDR3 spells CASSLSFWSGELFF. The CDR3, as DNA: TGTGCCAGCAGTTTATCGTTTTGGTCCGGGGAGCTGTTTTTT. The rearrangement joins TRBV27 to TRBJ2-2, with no clear D. The germline V gene has CDR1 MNHEY and CDR2 SMNVEV (reference sequence). V was trimmed by 0 bases and J by 6 bases, leaving 8 bases between them. CDR3 size: 14 residues.

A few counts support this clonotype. CDR3 sequence reads: CSARDWYTGELFF. In DNA, the CDR3 is TGCAGTGCTAGAGATTGGTACACCGGGGAGCTGTTTTTT. The V and J genes are TRBV20-1 and TRBJ2-2, with D unclear. V lost 0 bases and J 3 bases, leaving 5 bases between the germline ends. The CDR3 is made up of 13 amino acids. The germline V gene has CDR1 DFQATT and CDR2 SNEGSKA (reference sequence).

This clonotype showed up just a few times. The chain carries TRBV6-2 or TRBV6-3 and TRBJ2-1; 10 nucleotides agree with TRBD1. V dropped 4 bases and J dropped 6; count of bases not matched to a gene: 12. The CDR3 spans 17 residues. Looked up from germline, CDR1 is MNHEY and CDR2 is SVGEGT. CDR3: CASSSPGGTGDFNEQFF. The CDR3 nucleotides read TGTGCCAGCAGTTCGCCGGGGGGGACAGGGGATTTCAATGAGCAGTTCTTC.

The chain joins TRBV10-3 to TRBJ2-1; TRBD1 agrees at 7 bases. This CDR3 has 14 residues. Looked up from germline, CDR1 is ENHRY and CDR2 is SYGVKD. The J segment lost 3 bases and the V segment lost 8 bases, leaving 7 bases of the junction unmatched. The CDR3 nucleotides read TGTGCCATCGGTCCCCCAGGGGGCTACAATGAGCAGTTCTTC. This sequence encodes CAIGPPGGYNEQFF.

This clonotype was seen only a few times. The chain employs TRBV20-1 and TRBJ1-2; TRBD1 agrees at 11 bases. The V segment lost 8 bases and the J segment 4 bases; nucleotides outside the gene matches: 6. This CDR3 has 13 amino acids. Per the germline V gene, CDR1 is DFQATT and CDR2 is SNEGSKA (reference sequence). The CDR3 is CSTPGQGGYGYTF. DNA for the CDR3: TGCAGTACACCGGGACAGGGGGGCTATGGCTACACCTTC.

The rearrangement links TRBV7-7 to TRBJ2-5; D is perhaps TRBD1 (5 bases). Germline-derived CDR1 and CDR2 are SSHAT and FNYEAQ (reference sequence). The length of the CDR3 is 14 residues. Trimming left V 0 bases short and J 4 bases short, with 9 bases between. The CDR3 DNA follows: TGTGCCAGCAGCTTAGCGATAAGGGGAGAGACCCAGTACTTC. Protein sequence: CASSLAIRGETQYF.